This TCR beta chain is drawn from a study of shared clonotypes between healthy human individuals. Background on the study: Those who served as donors were a couple of women and three men between the ages of 18 and 49. Per donor, three plates held CD4 naive cells, three held CD4 memory, two held CD8 naive and one held CD8 memory. Study-wide results and limits: Generation probability values for non-shared clonotypes were lower than those for clonotypes shared by all four donors. Read depth was anticipated to influence clonotype sharing among donors.

CD45RO-negative, CCR7-positively selected cells formed the naive CD8 fraction, excluding terminally differentiated effector memory CD45RA+ cells. On this clone: Its target is not known.

Assay used: immunoSEQ multiplex PCR; TCRdb lists only in-frame clones, some missing. The sample shows about 2.1 million clones, roughly 91% of them seen only once. This TCR came from a man younger than 35 in good health. Some clones in this sample may be carry-over from other donors' samples. What was sequenced was naive CD8+ T cells from PBMCs.

CDR3 DNA sequence: TGTGCCAGCAGCTTAGCGCTCGTAAGCTTCTATGGCTACACCTTC. Translation: CASSLALVSFYGYTF. The V call is TRBV7-9, the J call TRBJ1-2, with no clear D. CDR1 and CDR2 (germline): SEHNR, FQNEAQ (reference sequence). Trimming took off 0 bases at V and 4 bases at J, with 12 bases between the two ends. The CDR3 is made up of 15 amino acids.